The 25 T cell receptor beta chains in this list originate from one sample, sequenced in a study of vaccination and CD4 T cells after COVID-19. For these receptors, no antigen is known. The treatment here: roughly 11-day PBMC culture with coronavirus spike peptide pools or control peptides (ViraFEST assay). The Oncomine TCR Beta short-read assay was applied to DNA of cultured CD4+ T cells. Each CDR3 protein is one row after TCRdb ran MiXCR on the PCR reads. The sample comprises 7,000 to 9,000 distinct CDR3 sequences, 60% of which are singletons, and roughly 16% rests with the top ten. The sample consisted of cultured CD4+ T cells from blood, taken after SARS-CoV-2 vaccination. Source of these receptors: a human donor with COVID-19.

This clonotype has more than one count but fewer than ten. The chain combines TRBV6-2 or TRBV6-3 with TRBJ1-2, with TRBD1 matching over 10 bases. CDR3 size: 15 residues. V was pared by 4 bases and J by 2 bases, with 4 bases of the junction left unmatched. Germline assignment: CDR1 MNHEY and CDR2 SVGEGT. The CDR3 is CASSWGTGENYGYTF. DNA for the CDR3: TGTGCCAGCAGTTGGGGGACAGGGGAGAACTATGGCTACACCTTC.

The chain is built from TRBV30 and TRBJ2-5, with a tentative D call TRBD1 (7 bases). Germline lookup yields CDR1 GTSNPN and CDR2 SVGIG (reference sequence). Trimming stripped 2 bases from V and 4 bases from J, with 17 bases between. This CDR3 is built from 15 residues. The CDR3 DNA sequence: TGTGCCTGGAGTCGGGACAGCCGGCGGGGAGAGACCCAGTACTTC. This encodes CAWSRDSRRGETQYF. The entire variable domain, with the rest obtained from reference TRBV30 and TRBJ2-5, is as follows: SQTIHQWPATLVQPVGSPLSLECTVEGTSNPNLYWYRQAAGRGLQLLFYSVGIGQISSEVPQNLSASRPQDRQFILSSKKLLLSDSGFYLCAWSRDSRRGETQYFGPGTRLLVL.

This clonotype came up a few times. The chain links TRBV9 to TRBJ1-2; D gene ambiguous. Trimming pared 0 bases from V and 1 base from J, leaving 7 bases between. Looked up from germline, CDR1 is SGDLS and CDR2 is YYNGEE. There are 14 residues in the CDR3. The CDR3 DNA reads TGTGCCAGCAGCGTAGCACAGTATAACTATGGCTACACCTTC. Amino acids: CASSVAQYNYGYTF. Variable domain in full (rest from reference TRBV9 and TRBJ1-2): DSGVTQTPKHLITATGQRVTLRCSPRSGDLSVYWYQQSLDQGLQFLIQYYNGEERAKGNILERFSAQQFPDLHSELNLSSLELGDSALYFCASSVAQYNYGYTFGSGTRLTVV.

This clonotype was seen only a few times. The genes are TRBV5-1 and TRBJ2-6; no reliable D call. Germline values: CDR1 SGHRS, CDR2 YFSETQ. V lost 4 bases and J 0 bases, leaving 8 bases between the germline ends. This CDR3 is 15 amino acids long. The CDR3 reads CASSGQTSGANVLTF. The CDR3 DNA reads as TGCGCCAGCAGCGGGCAGACCTCTGGGGCCAACGTCCTGACTTTC. Using reference TRBV5-1 and TRBJ2-6 for the parts outside the CDR3, the full variable domain is KAGVTQTPRYLIKTRGQQVTLSCSPISGHRSVSWYQQTPGQGLQFLFEYFSETQRNKGNFPGRFSGRQFSNSRSEMNVSTLELGDSALYLCASSGQTSGANVLTFGAGSRLTVL.

The chain couples TRBV6-7 to TRBJ1-3; 7 bases agree with TRBD1. TRBV6-7 belongs to the ORF category, with a function that is uncertain. CDR3 length: 15 residues. The V and J ends lost 8 bases and 0 bases, in that order; junction bases with no gene match: 7. CDR3 amino acids: CASLDRTSSGNTIYF. The CDR3 bases are TGTGCCAGCCTGGACAGGACGAGCTCTGGAAACACCATATATTTT.

The chain recombines TRBV2 with TRBJ1-6; D gene uncertain. Trimming pared 8 bases from V and 0 bases from J, leaving 11 bases between. In germline, CDR1 is SNHLY, CDR2 FYNNEI. The CDR3 contains 15 residues. The CDR3 nucleotides are TGTGCCAGCCTGGCCTCGAACTCCTATAATTCACCCCTCCACTTT. It encodes CASLASNSYNSPLHF.

DNA of the CDR3: TGCAGTGCCCCAACCACAGGTGGGGGAATGAACACTGAAGCTTTCTTT. Its protein is CSAPTTGGGMNTEAFF. This sequence joins TRBV20-1 and TRBJ1-1; D may be TRBD1 (5 bases). The CDR3 loop spans 16 amino acids. Trimming pared 6 bases from V and 0 bases from J, leaving 20 bases between. Germline V gene lookup returns CDR1 DFQATT and CDR2 SNEGSKA (reference sequence).

The chain joins TRBV7-2 to TRBJ2-3; 13 bases match TRBD2. V was clipped by 5 bases and J by 8 bases; unmatched bases: 10. Germline assignment: CDR1 SGHTA and CDR2 FQGNSA. The CDR3 extends over 16 amino acids. Here the CDR3 reads CASSPRLAGGARTQYF. CDR3 DNA sequence: TGTGCCAGCAGCCCACGACTAGCGGGGGGCGCACGTACGCAGTATTTT.

The chain has TRBV20-1 and TRBJ2-7; possible D gene TRBD1, 5 bases. The CDR3 is made up of 11 amino acids. Looked up from germline, CDR1 is DFQATT and CDR2 is SNEGSKA (reference sequence). V lost 1 base and J lost 4, with 5 bases in between. In DNA, the CDR3 is TGCAGTGCTAGAGCAGGGTACGAGCAGTACTTC. This sequence encodes CSARAGYEQYF.

The V gene is TRBV6-1, the J gene TRBJ1-5, with D tentatively TRBD1 (5 bases). CDR3 length: 13 residues. V was shortened by 3 bases and J by 7 bases, with 10 bases between the two germline ends. Germline CDR1 reads MNHNS; CDR2 reads SASEGT. The CDR3 sequence is CASSDWGEQPQHF. The CDR3 DNA sequence: TGTGCCAGCAGTGACTGGGGCGAACAGCCCCAGCATTTT.

The chain links TRBV6-2 or TRBV6-3 to TRBJ1-1; D may be TRBD1 (6 bases). This CDR3 comprises 13 residues. Trimming shortened V by 6 bases and J by 6 bases, and 14 bases separated the two germline ends. Per the germline V gene, CDR1 is MNHEY and CDR2 is SVGEGT. CDR3: CASSLQGSPEAFF. Written as DNA, the CDR3 is TGTGCCAGCAGCCTACAGGGAAGTCCTGAAGCTTTCTTT.

The V call is TRBV5-5, the J call TRBJ2-5, with D maybe TRBD2 (7 bases). Trimming stripped 4 bases from V and 1 base from J, with 14 bases between. Germline CDR1 SGHKS, CDR2 YYEKEE (reference sequence). The CDR3 is made up of 15 amino acids. The CDR3 nucleotides are TGTGCCAGCAGCCCCGGGGCGGGGGCCCAAGAGACCCAGTACTTC. Amino acids: CASSPGAGAQETQYF.

This clonotype counts as medium-sized. V usage is TRBV11-3 and J usage is TRBJ2-3; possibly TRBD2 for D (6 bases). Germline values: CDR1 SGHNT, CDR2 YENEEA. The CDR3 extends over 16 amino acids. Trimming cost V 6 bases and J 2 bases, with 18 bases left between them. The chain's CDR3 is CASRRCPAGSTDTQYF. Here the CDR3 DNA reads TGTGCCAGCAGACGTTGCCCTGCGGGGTCCACAGATACGCAGTATTTT.

This clonotype showed up just once. The rearrangement joins TRBV6-2 or TRBV6-3 to TRBJ1-2; 7 bases agree with TRBD1. V shed 0 bases and J 4 bases; nucleotides not matched to a gene: 2. Germline CDR1 and CDR2: MNHEY and SVGEGT. The CDR3 length is 14 residues. CDR3 region: CASSYSTGTYGYTF. CDR3 in DNA: TGTGCCAGCAGTTACTCGACAGGGACCTATGGCTACACCTTC.

The chain carries TRBV18 and TRBJ2-7, with 8 bases identical to TRBD1. V shed 6 bases and J 4 bases; nucleotides not matched to a gene: 8. This CDR3 has 14 amino acids. Germline V CDR1 and CDR2: KGHSH, LQKENI. CDR3 in DNA: TGTGCCAGCTCCCTTCAGGGGGCACCTTACGAGCAGTACTTC. It codes for CASSLQGAPYEQYF.

This clonotype has more than one count but fewer than ten. V and J are TRBV7-9 and TRBJ1-2; D call uncertain. The V end was cut by 3 bases, the J end by 7 bases, with 12 bases between. The CDR3 is made up of 13 amino acids. Per the germline V gene, CDR1 is SEHNR and CDR2 is FQNEAQ (reference sequence). The CDR3 loop reads CASSFDGSTGYTF. DNA of the CDR3: TGTGCCAGCAGCTTTGACGGATCTACTGGCTACACCTTC.

This clonotype was recorded a few times. This chain links TRBV7-9 with TRBJ2-5; 10 positions match TRBD2. The V segment lost 4 bases and the J segment 5 bases; nucleotides outside the gene matches: 7. CDR3 length: 15 amino acids. From germline, CDR1 is SEHNR and CDR2 FQNEAQ (reference sequence). Here the CDR3 DNA reads TGTGCCAGCAGCTCGGTCCTAGCGGGGGCGGAGACCCAGTACTTC. As protein: CASSSVLAGAETQYF.

In this sample, this clonotype turned up a few times. The CDR3 region has the DNA TGCAGTGCTAGCGGCCAGGGAGGGCTGAGTTCACCCCTCCACTTT. Its protein product is CSASGQGGLSSPLHF. This rearrangement joins TRBV20-1 to TRBJ1-6; D may be TRBD1 (5 bases). CDR1 DFQATT and CDR2 SNEGSKA come from the germline V gene (reference sequence). Between the trimmed V and J ends, which lost 3 bases and 9 bases, there was a span of 18 bases. This CDR3 is 15 amino acids long.

The rearrangement joins TRBV7-6 to TRBJ2-1; D unresolved. The CDR3 consists of 12 residues. Germline CDR1 reads SGHVS; CDR2 reads FNYEAQ. The V and J ends lost 5 bases and 7 bases respectively, with 9 bases between them. CDR3 protein: CASSRDSNEQFF. As DNA, the CDR3 is TGTGCCAGCAGCCGTGATTCTAATGAGCAGTTCTTC.

J is TRBJ2-7 and V is TRBV6-1, with D hard to call. The V gene lost 5 bases and the J gene lost 4 bases, with 6 bases spanning the gap. Germline V gene sequence: CDR1 MNHNS, CDR2 SASEGT. This CDR3 is 11 amino acids long. DNA for the CDR3: TGTGCCAGCAGTCTCCAATACGAGCAGTACTTC. Protein product: CASSLQYEQYF.

V is TRBV5-8 and J is TRBJ1-1; D is undetermined. V was trimmed by 3 bases and J by 1 base, leaving 13 bases between them. CDR1 and CDR2 from the germline V gene are SGHTS and YDEGEE. This CDR3 region has 15 residues. In DNA, the CDR3 is TGTGCCAGCAGCTCGGCCCTGTTGAAGAACACTGAAGCTTTCTTT. This translates into CASSSALLKNTEAFF.

This clonotype was seen only once. This chain joins TRBV23-1 and TRBJ1-1; D possibly corresponds to TRBD1 (5 bases). TRBV23-1 is filed as an ORF, its function uncertain. V lost 4 bases to trimming and J lost 5 bases, with 17 bases between them. This CDR3 region has 15 residues. CDR3 residues: CASSPWDLRETEAFF. Here the CDR3 DNA reads TGCGCCAGCAGTCCTTGGGACCTTCGGGAGACTGAAGCTTTCTTT.

Only a few counts were recorded for this clonotype. The chain is built from TRBV6-5 and TRBJ1-6; D is possibly TRBD1 (5 bases). Germline assignment: CDR1 MNHEY and CDR2 SVGAGI. The CDR3 sequence is 14 residues long. Trimming removed 0 bases at V and 10 bases at J, with 10 bases between. CDR3 nucleotides: TGTGCCAGCAGTTACTCGGGGGGTGGGTCACCCCTCCACTTT. Its protein is CASSYSGGGSPLHF.

This clonotype occurred a few times. The chain carries TRBV20-1 and TRBJ1-2, with a weak D call TRBD1 (5 bases). The ends were cut back, 5 bases at V and 4 bases at J, with 14 bases in the middle. The germline V gene encodes CDR1 DFQATT and CDR2 SNEGSKA (reference sequence). The CDR3 consists of 13 residues. CDR3 amino acids: CSAPGRVRYGYTF. The CDR3 DNA reads as TGCAGTGCTCCGGGGCGGGTCCGCTATGGCTACACCTTC.

This clonotype was seen more than once but under ten times. The rearrangement links TRBV27 to TRBJ1-2, with 8 bases lining up with TRBD1. CDR3 size: 15 residues. The V segment lost 5 bases and the J segment 4 bases; nucleotides outside the gene matches: 9. Per the germline V gene, CDR1 is MNHEY and CDR2 is SMNVEV (reference sequence). In nucleotides, the CDR3 is TGTGCCAGCAGTCCGGACAGGGTGGACCCCTATGGCTACACCTTC. This sequence encodes CASSPDRVDPYGYTF.